This entry lists 29 T cell receptor beta chains sequenced from one sample in a study of CD8 T cells in ankylosing spondylitis. Points from the study as a whole: A TCR beta motif made of 7 to 9 highly homologous variants seemed typical of ankylosing spondylitis blood.

TCRdb recomputed calls from the 5' RACE reads with MiXCR, one row per CDR3 protein. The table lists 750,000 to 850,000 distinct CDR3 sequences, approximately 10% of them singletons. Their antigens remain unidentified. Sequenced sample: blood, either unsorted or a sorted T cell fraction (not recorded which). The receptors were sampled from a male donor with ankylosing spondylitis.

The chain employs TRBV20-1 and TRBJ1-2; D is possibly TRBD1 (5 bases). CDR1 is DFQATT and CDR2 is SNEGSKA in the germline V gene (reference sequence). Trimming pared 6 bases from V and 6 bases from J, leaving 20 bases between. The CDR3 spans 14 residues. CDR3 amino acids: CSALPGRRGHGYTF. The CDR3 DNA reads TGCAGTGCCCTACCGGGCCGAAGGGGCCATGGCTACACCTTC.

V gene TRBV11-2 combines with J gene TRBJ2-3; 7 bases are shared with TRBD2. V trimming: 0 bases; J trimming: 10 bases; junction bases outside the gene matches: 4. The CDR3 has 13 amino acids. Germline V gene sequence: CDR1 SGHAT, CDR2 FQNNGV. CDR3 DNA sequence: TGTGCCAGCAGCTTAGATTGGGAGGGTGCGCAGTATTTT. Its protein is CASSLDWEGAQYF.

This clonotype showed up many times. This chain uses TRBV29-1 with TRBJ1-2; D unclear. V gave up 3 bases and J gave up 4 bases, with 12 bases separating them. This CDR3 has 13 residues. CDR1 SQVTM and CDR2 ANQGSEA come from the germline V gene. The CDR3 loop is CSVESQPLYGYTF. The CDR3 region has the DNA TGCAGCGTTGAGAGTCAGCCACTCTATGGCTACACCTTC.

This clonotype was seen at least ten times. The V call is TRBV12-3 or TRBV12-4, the J call TRBJ2-7; TRBD1 might be the D (5 bases). V was trimmed by 2 bases and J by 1 base, leaving 12 bases between them. CDR3 length equals 15 residues. The CDR3 nucleotides read TGTGCCAGCAGTTTAATAGGGGCGTCATCCTACGAGCAGTACTTC. Its protein is CASSLIGASSYEQYF.

The gene calls are TRBV29-1 and TRBJ1-1, with unresolved D. The V end was cut by 4 bases, the J end by 1 base, with 10 bases between. The germline CDR1 and CDR2 sequences are SQVTM and ANQGSEA. The CDR3 sequence is 13 residues long. The CDR3 loop is CSVAGLANTEAFF. The CDR3 coding sequence is TGCAGCGTTGCTGGACTCGCGAACACTGAAGCTTTCTTT.

This clonotype was seen at least ten times. The V and J genes are TRBV5-1 and TRBJ2-2, with D possibly being TRBD2 (6 bases). CDR3 size: 15 residues. CDR1 and CDR2 from the germline V gene are SGHRS and YFSETQ. V was trimmed by 4 bases and J by 2 bases, leaving 12 bases between them. The CDR3 DNA sequence: TGCGCCAGCAGCCTCGGGAGCACCAACACCGGGGAGCTGTTTTTT. Its translation is CASSLGSTNTGELFF.

The chain employs TRBV6-5 and TRBJ1-2, with D tentatively TRBD1 (6 bases). The germline CDR1 and CDR2 sequences are MNHEY and SVGAGI. This CDR3 region has 15 residues. The V and J ends lost 0 bases and 4 bases respectively, with 12 bases between them. CDR3 residues: CASSYSHRDGYGYTF. CDR3 nucleotides: TGTGCCAGCAGTTACTCTCACAGGGATGGCTATGGCTACACCTTC.

The rearrangement joins TRBV7-2 to TRBJ1-6; D is possibly TRBD1 (6 bases). The germline gives CDR1 SGHTA, CDR2 FQGNSA. The CDR3 runs 15 residues. V lost 5 bases and J 4 bases, leaving 12 bases between the germline ends. The CDR3 sequence: CASSSDRNYNSPLHF. DNA of the CDR3: TGTGCCAGCAGCAGCGACAGGAATTATAATTCACCCCTCCACTTT. Combining the CDR3 with reference TRBV7-2 and TRBJ1-6 gives the whole variable domain GAGVSQSPSNKVTEKGKDVELRCDPISGHTALYWYRQSLGQGLEFLIYFQGNSAPDKSGLPSDRFSAERTGGSVSTLTIQRTQQEDSAVYLCASSSDRNYNSPLHFGNGTRLTVT.

This clonotype was seen more than once but under ten times. The chain combines TRBV6-5 with TRBJ2-7; D is perhaps TRBD1 (5 bases). This CDR3 is 15 amino acids long. From germline, CDR1 is MNHEY and CDR2 SVGAGI. The germline V and J ends were trimmed by 2 bases and 3 bases, with 14 bases remaining between them. The CDR3 DNA is TGTGCCAGCAGTTACGGCCACAGGCAGAACTACGAGCAGTACTTC. Translating it yields CASSYGHRQNYEQYF.

This clonotype was recorded a few times. The chain combines TRBV10-3 with TRBJ1-5; no definite D call. V was clipped by 2 bases and J by 7 bases, with 15 bases between them. The germline V gene has CDR1 ENHRY and CDR2 SYGVKD. The CDR3 runs to 15 residues. CDR3 coding DNA: TGTGCCATCAGTGAGGCGGGTGGGCAAGGGCAGCCCCAGCATTTT. It specifies CAISEAGGQGQPQHF.

The chain joins TRBV15 to TRBJ1-2; 8 bases line up with TRBD1. Germline trimming cut 4 bases from V and 8 bases from J; bases unmatched to any gene: 9. CDR1 LNHNV and CDR2 YYDKDF come from the germline V gene (reference sequence). The CDR3 totals 14 residues. CDR3 nucleotides: TGTGCCACCAGCAACCGACAGGGGAACGGCGGCTACACCTTC. Amino acids: CATSNRQGNGGYTF.

The sample holds a few counts of this clonotype. The V and J genes are TRBV11-2 and TRBJ2-3; TRBD1 or TRBD2 may be the D gene (6 bases each). Between the trimmed V and J ends, which lost 2 bases and 2 bases, there was a span of 23 bases. This CDR3 region has 19 residues. CDR1 and CDR2 (germline): SGHAT, FQNNGV. The CDR3 bases are TGTGCCAGCAGCTTAAGGGGGGTGCAAACCGGAATCTTCACAGATACGCAGTATTTT. This translates into CASSLRGVQTGIFTDTQYF.

This clonotype has a handful of counts. The chain links TRBV7-2 to TRBJ2-7, with D perhaps TRBD2 (6 bases). V was pared by 6 bases and J by 1 base, with 16 bases between. Germline V lookup: CDR1 SGHTA, CDR2 FQGNSA. This CDR3 spans 15 amino acids. The CDR3 sequence is CASSRDPRGSYEQYF. The CDR3 DNA reads TGTGCCAGCAGTCGTGACCCCCGGGGGTCCTACGAGCAGTACTTC. The full variable domain, with the rest looked up from reference TRBV7-2 and TRBJ2-7, is GAGVSQSPSNKVTEKGKDVELRCDPISGHTALYWYRQSLGQGLEFLIYFQGNSAPDKSGLPSDRFSAERTGGSVSTLTIQRTQQEDSAVYLCASSRDPRGSYEQYFGPGTRLTVT.

This clonotype has ten or more counts. This chain links TRBV20-1 with TRBJ2-5; 8 nucleotides agree with TRBD2. This CDR3 contains 13 residues. V lost 7 bases to trimming and J lost 5 bases; unmatched junction nucleotides: 9. The germline CDR1 and CDR2 sequences are DFQATT and SNEGSKA (reference sequence). The CDR3 DNA reads TGCAGTGTCCTTCTAGCGGGCGGGGAGACCCAGTACTTC. It is translated as CSVLLAGGETQYF.

This clonotype turned up a few times. Here the CDR3 reads CASSPWTSGDSTDTQYF. The CDR3 coding sequence is TGTGCCAGCTCACCTTGGACTAGCGGGGACAGCACAGATACGCAGTATTTT. The V and J genes are TRBV18 and TRBJ2-3; 12 nucleotides agree with TRBD2. Germline trimming cut 3 bases from V and 0 bases from J; bases unmatched to any gene: 4. The length of the CDR3 is 17 residues. Per germline, CDR1 KGHSH and CDR2 LQKENI. Full variable domain (outside the CDR3, taken from reference TRBV18 and TRBJ2-3): NAGVMQNPRHLVRRRGQEARLRCSPMKGHSHVYWYRQLPEEGLKFMVYLQKENIIDESGMPKERFSAEFPKEGPSILRIQQVVRGDSAAYFCASSPWTSGDSTDTQYFGPGTRLTVL.

The chain combines TRBV29-1 with TRBJ1-1; 10 bases map to TRBD1. CDR3 size: 14 residues. The germline gives CDR1 SQVTM, CDR2 ANQGSEA. J gave up 5 bases and V 6 bases, and 9 bases lay outside the gene matches. CDR3 sequence (DNA): TGCAGCGTCCGAGGGTGGACAGGGGGGACTGAAGCTTTCTTT. It translates to CSVRGWTGGTEAFF.

The chain links TRBV20-1 to TRBJ2-7, with 10 bases that match TRBD2. The CDR3 loop spans 14 amino acids. V was pared by 2 bases and J by 3 bases, with 4 bases of the junction left unmatched. Germline V lookup: CDR1 DFQATT, CDR2 SNEGSKA (reference sequence). This CDR3 reads CSARSGLAYYEQYF. CDR3 nucleotide sequence: TGCAGTGCTAGATCGGGACTAGCGTACTACGAGCAGTACTTC.

In DNA form, the CDR3 reads TGTGCCAGCAGCCAAGTGGGACAGGGCGGAGAGCAGTACTTC. It translates to CASSQVGQGGEQYF. The chain joins TRBV3-1 to TRBJ2-7; 9 bases agree with TRBD1. Germline CDR1 and CDR2: LGHDT and YNNKEL (reference sequence). The CDR3 has 14 residues. With 1 base clipped from V and 7 bases from J, the junction kept 5 bases outside the gene matches.

In its sample, this clonotype was seen many times. The chain is built from TRBV15 and TRBJ2-7, with D maybe TRBD1 (6 bases). Trimming cost V 0 bases and J 2 bases, with 11 bases left between them. Germline values: CDR1 LNHNV, CDR2 YYDKDF (reference sequence). The CDR3 runs 15 residues. In nucleotides, the CDR3 is TGTGCCACCAGCAGAGATATGGGGGCCACCTACGAGCAGTACTTC. Its translation: CATSRDMGATYEQYF.

This clonotype occurred many times. The chain recombines TRBV10-3 with TRBJ1-5; the match to TRBD1 covers 7 bases. CDR1 ENHRY and CDR2 SYGVKD come from the germline V gene. The V segment lost 11 bases and the J segment 4 bases; nucleotides outside the gene matches: 8. There are 13 residues in the CDR3. The CDR3 here is CAANQQGNQPQHF. CDR3 in DNA: TGTGCCGCAAACCAACAGGGGAATCAGCCCCAGCATTTT.

The CDR3 coding sequence is TGCAGTGCTAGAGAAGGAGGGAGCCAGACCCAGTACTTC. It specifies CSAREGGSQTQYF. The chain couples TRBV20-1 to TRBJ2-5; weak D call: TRBD2 (6 bases). This CDR3 comprises 13 residues. CDR1 and CDR2 (germline): DFQATT, SNEGSKA (reference sequence). V lost 0 bases, J lost 6 bases, and 11 bases lay in between.

This clonotype was observed at least ten times. This sequence joins TRBV7-8 and TRBJ2-2, with 7 positions matching TRBD2. CDR3 length: 16 residues. The V gene's germline CDR1 is SGHVS and CDR2 FQNEAQ. V trimming: 5 bases; J trimming: 5 bases; junction bases outside the gene matches: 11. The CDR3 DNA is TGTGCCAGCAGCCCTGAGCATGCGGGAGAAACCGGGGAGCTGTTTTTT. As protein: CASSPEHAGETGELFF.

In its sample, this clonotype was seen a few times. The chain joins TRBV11-1 to TRBJ2-7; 8 positions agree with TRBD1. The CDR3 runs to 15 residues. Germline assignment: CDR1 SGHAT and CDR2 FQDESV (reference sequence). Germline trimming cut 5 bases from V and 2 bases from J; bases unmatched to any gene: 8. The CDR3 nucleotides are TGTGCCAGCAGCCCGTCCGACAGGGGAACCTACGAGCAGTACTTC. It specifies CASSPSDRGTYEQYF.

The rearrangement joins TRBV20-1 to TRBJ2-7, with 9 bases identical to TRBD1. CDR3 length equals 15 residues. CDR1 and CDR2 (germline): DFQATT, SNEGSKA (reference sequence). V gave up 3 bases and J gave up 5 bases; unmatched junction bases: 11. CDR3 in amino acids: CSASNQDRGYHEQYF. CDR3 DNA sequence: TGCAGTGCTAGTAATCAAGACAGGGGGTACCACGAGCAGTACTTC.

This clonotype was counted a few times. The J gene is TRBJ2-7, the V gene TRBV3-1; weak D call: TRBD2 (6 bases). Trimming took 3 bases from V and 5 from J, leaving 20 bases between them. Germline-derived CDR1 and CDR2 are LGHDT and YNNKEL (reference sequence). The CDR3 has 16 amino acids. In DNA, the CDR3 is TGTGCCAGCAGCCAGGGTCTACTTGGGGGGACCCACGAGCAGTACTTC. Protein: CASSQGLLGGTHEQYF.

This clonotype has at least ten counts. The V and J genes are TRBV25-1 and TRBJ1-2; TRBD1 matches 8 bases. Germline assignment: CDR1 MGHDK and CDR2 SYGVNS. V was clipped by 4 bases and J by 8 bases; unmatched bases: 3. The CDR3 loop spans 12 amino acids. The CDR3 sequence is CASSGQGAGYTF. In nucleotides, the CDR3 is TGTGCCAGCAGTGGGCAGGGGGCCGGCTACACCTTC.

Only a few counts were recorded for this clonotype. The genes are TRBV7-9 and TRBJ2-1; D is possibly TRBD2 (6 bases). CDR1 SEHNR and CDR2 FQNEAQ come from the germline V gene (reference sequence). Trimming shortened V by 7 bases and J by 0 bases, and 19 bases separated the two germline ends. This CDR3 has 17 residues. The CDR3 protein is CASTIRAGLSSYNEQFF. In nucleotides, the CDR3 is TGTGCCAGCACCATTAGAGCGGGCTTGAGCTCCTACAATGAGCAGTTCTTC.

V and J are TRBV28 and TRBJ1-2, with D tentatively TRBD1 (5 bases). V lost 3 bases, J lost 0 bases, and 14 bases lay in between. CDR1 MDHEN and CDR2 SYDVKM come from the germline V gene. The CDR3 has 16 residues. The CDR3, as DNA: TGTGCCAGCAGTTTCTTCGGGACGGACGCTAACTATGGCTACACCTTC. This codes for CASSFFGTDANYGYTF.

The table lists this clonotype with a few counts. The rearrangement uses TRBV15 and TRBJ2-4; TRBD2 agrees at 8 bases. Per germline, CDR1 LNHNV and CDR2 YYDKDF (reference sequence). V shed 0 bases, J shed 6 bases, and the junction held 1 base outside the gene matches. The CDR3 length is 14 residues. The CDR3 region has the DNA TGTGCCACCAGCAGAGATCGGGGGGGAAACATTCAGTACTTC. Its protein product is CATSRDRGGNIQYF.